Presented here are 6 T cell receptor beta chains from one specimen sequenced in a study of T cell responses to AZD1222 COVID-19 vaccine. TCRdb's table, derived via immunoSEQ multiplex PCR, lists solely in-frame clones and lacks some. The table includes about 130,000 clones, 85% detected once. The sample was peripheral blood, taken 28 days after the second dose of the MenACWY control vaccine. The source of these receptors is an adult who received the MenACWY meningococcal vaccine as a control.

The rearrangement uses TRBV3-1 (or the pseudogene TRBV3-2) and TRBJ1-5, with D tentatively TRBD1 (5 bases). The V end was cut by 8 bases, the J end by 5 bases, with 16 bases between. This CDR3 is 14 amino acids long. Germline CDR1 LGHDT, CDR2 YNNKEL (reference sequence). The CDR3 coding sequence is TGTGCCAGCGCGGACAATCGGGACGATCAGCCCCAGCATTTT. Amino acids: CASADNRDDQPQHF.

This chain uses TRBV18 with TRBJ2-1; possible D gene TRBD2, 5 bases. The V end lost 5 bases, the J end lost 2 bases, and 7 bases lay between the germline ends. This CDR3 has 13 amino acids. Germline CDR1 is KGHSH and CDR2 is LQKENI. In DNA form, the CDR3 reads TGTGCCAGCTCATCCGGGGCCTACAATGAGCAGTTCTTC. Translating it yields CASSSGAYNEQFF.

The genes are TRBV27 and TRBJ2-7; D is perhaps TRBD1 (5 bases). The germline gives CDR1 MNHEY, CDR2 SMNVEV (reference sequence). The V and J ends lost 0 bases and 1 base respectively, with 7 bases between them. CDR3 size: 14 residues. CDR3 amino acids: CASSLSQGSYEQYF. For the CDR3, the DNA is TGTGCCAGCAGTTTATCTCAGGGTTCCTACGAGCAGTACTTC.

The chain links TRBV29-1 to TRBJ2-3, with D tentatively TRBD1 (5 bases). V was clipped by 7 bases and J by 1 base, with 9 bases between them. The CDR3 is 12 residues long. In germline, CDR1 is SQVTM, CDR2 ANQGSEA. The CDR3 DNA is TGCAGCGCTCAACAGGGCACAGATACGCAGTATTTT. It codes for CSAQQGTDTQYF.

A single count supports this clone. Written as DNA, the CDR3 is TGTGCCAGCAGCCCGGGACAGTCTAATGAAAAACTGTTTTTT. Amino acids: CASSPGQSNEKLFF. The rearrangement joins TRBV11-1 to TRBJ1-4; TRBD1 matches at 7 bases. V was pared by 5 bases and J by 3 bases, with 3 bases of the junction left unmatched. CDR1 and CDR2 from the germline V gene are SGHAT and FQDESV (reference sequence). There are 14 residues in the CDR3.

The chain uses TRBV28 and TRBJ1-2; D possibly corresponds to TRBD1 (6 bases). The germline gives CDR1 MDHEN, CDR2 SYDVKM. The CDR3 length is 14 residues. Trimming left V 7 bases short and J 4 bases short, with 16 bases between. CDR3 residues: CASTRTVESYGYTF. CDR3 bases: TGTGCCAGCACGAGGACAGTAGAATCCTATGGCTACACCTTC.